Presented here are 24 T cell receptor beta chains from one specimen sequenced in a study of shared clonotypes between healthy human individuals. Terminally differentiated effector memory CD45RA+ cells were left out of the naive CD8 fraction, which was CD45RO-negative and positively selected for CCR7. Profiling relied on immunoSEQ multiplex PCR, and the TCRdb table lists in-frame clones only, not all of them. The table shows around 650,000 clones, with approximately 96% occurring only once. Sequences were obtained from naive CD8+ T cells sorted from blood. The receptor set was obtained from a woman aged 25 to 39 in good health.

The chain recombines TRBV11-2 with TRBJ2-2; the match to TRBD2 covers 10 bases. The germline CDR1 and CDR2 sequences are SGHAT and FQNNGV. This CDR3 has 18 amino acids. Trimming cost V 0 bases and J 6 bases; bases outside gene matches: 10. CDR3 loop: CASSLDASGSGKAGELFF. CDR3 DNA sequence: TGTGCCAGCAGCTTAGACGCTAGCGGGAGTGGGAAGGCCGGGGAGCTGTTTTTT.

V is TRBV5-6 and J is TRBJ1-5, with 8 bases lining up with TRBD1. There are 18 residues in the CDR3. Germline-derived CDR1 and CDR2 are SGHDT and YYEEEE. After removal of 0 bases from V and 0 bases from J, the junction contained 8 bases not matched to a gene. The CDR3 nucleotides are TGTGCCAGCAGCTTGGGGCCGGGGACAGGACTTAGCAATCAGCCCCAGCATTTT. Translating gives CASSLGPGTGLSNQPQHF.

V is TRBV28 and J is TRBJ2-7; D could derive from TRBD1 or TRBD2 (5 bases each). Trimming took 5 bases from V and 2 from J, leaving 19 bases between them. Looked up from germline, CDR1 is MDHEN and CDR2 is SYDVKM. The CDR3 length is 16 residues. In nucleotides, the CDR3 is TGTGCCAGCAGTCCCCCTCACCGGGACGGAGCCTACGAGCAGTACTTC. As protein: CASSPPHRDGAYEQYF.

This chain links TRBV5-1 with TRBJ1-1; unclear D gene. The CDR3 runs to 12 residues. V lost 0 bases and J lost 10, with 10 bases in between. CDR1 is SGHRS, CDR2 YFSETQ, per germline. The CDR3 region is CASSLGKGRAFF. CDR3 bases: TGCGCCAGCAGCTTGGGTAAGGGAAGAGCTTTCTTT.

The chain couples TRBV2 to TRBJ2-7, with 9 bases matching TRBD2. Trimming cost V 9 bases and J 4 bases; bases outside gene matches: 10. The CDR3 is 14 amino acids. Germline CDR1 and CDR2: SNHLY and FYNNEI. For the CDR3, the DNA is TGTGCCAGTCAGGTGGCTAGCGGGATGTACGAGCAGTACTTC. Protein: CASQVASGMYEQYF.

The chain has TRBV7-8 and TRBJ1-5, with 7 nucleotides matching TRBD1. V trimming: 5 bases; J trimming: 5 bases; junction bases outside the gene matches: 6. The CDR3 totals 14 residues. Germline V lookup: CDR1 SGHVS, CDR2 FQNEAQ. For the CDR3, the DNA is TGTGCCAGCAGCCAGAGACAGGGCTATCAGCCCCAGCATTTT. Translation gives CASSQRQGYQPQHF.

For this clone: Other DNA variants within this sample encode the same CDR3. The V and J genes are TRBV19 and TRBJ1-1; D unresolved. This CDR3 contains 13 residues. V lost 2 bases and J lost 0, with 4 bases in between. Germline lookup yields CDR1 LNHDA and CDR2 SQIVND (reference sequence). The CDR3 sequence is CASSISLNTEAFF. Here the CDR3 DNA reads TGTGCCAGTAGTATATCTTTGAACACTGAAGCTTTCTTT.

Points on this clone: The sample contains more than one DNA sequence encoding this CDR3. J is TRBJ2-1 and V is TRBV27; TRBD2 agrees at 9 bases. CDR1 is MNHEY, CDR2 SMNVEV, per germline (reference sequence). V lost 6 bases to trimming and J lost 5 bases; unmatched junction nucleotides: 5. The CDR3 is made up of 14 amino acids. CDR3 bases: TGTGCCAGCAGCTTGAGACTAGCGGACAATGAGCAGTTCTTC. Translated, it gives CASSLRLADNEQFF.

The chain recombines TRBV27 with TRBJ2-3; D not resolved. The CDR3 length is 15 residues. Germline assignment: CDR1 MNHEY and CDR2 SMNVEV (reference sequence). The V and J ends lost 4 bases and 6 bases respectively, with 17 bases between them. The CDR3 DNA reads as TGTGCCAGCAGTTCCAATCGGCAGGAGACGGATACGCAGTATTTT. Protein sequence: CASSSNRQETDTQYF.

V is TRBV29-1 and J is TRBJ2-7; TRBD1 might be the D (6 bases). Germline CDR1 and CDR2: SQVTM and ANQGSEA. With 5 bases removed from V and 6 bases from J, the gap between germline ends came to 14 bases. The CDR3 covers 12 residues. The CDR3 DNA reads TGCAGCGTTTGGGACACTGGTGTCGAGCAGTACTTC. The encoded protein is CSVWDTGVEQYF.

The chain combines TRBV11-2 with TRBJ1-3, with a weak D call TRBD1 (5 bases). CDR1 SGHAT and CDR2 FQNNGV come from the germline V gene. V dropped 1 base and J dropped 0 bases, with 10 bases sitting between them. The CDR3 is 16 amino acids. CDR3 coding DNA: TGTGCCAGCAGCTTAGGACAGTTCTCCTCTGGAAACACCATATATTTT. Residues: CASSLGQFSSGNTIYF.

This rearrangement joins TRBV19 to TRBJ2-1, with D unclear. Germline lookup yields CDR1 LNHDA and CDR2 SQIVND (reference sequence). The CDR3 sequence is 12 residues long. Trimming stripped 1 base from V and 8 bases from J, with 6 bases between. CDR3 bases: TGTGCCAGTAGTATAGTGGGCGATGAGCAGTTCTTC. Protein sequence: CASSIVGDEQFF.

CDR3 nucleotide sequence: TGTGCCAGCAGCACACCGGGACAGATTGACAATGAGCAGTTCTTC. Translating gives CASSTPGQIDNEQFF. V and J are TRBV27 and TRBJ2-1; 7 bases line up with TRBD1. The ends lost 6 bases at V and 5 bases at J; junction bases unmatched: 10. The CDR3 loop spans 15 amino acids. Germline lookup yields CDR1 MNHEY and CDR2 SMNVEV (reference sequence).

The CDR3 spells CASSLEFGAHGAYNEQFF. DNA of the CDR3: TGTGCCAGCAGCTTAGAATTCGGGGCCCACGGGGCCTACAATGAGCAGTTCTTC. The chain recombines TRBV11-2 with TRBJ2-1; either TRBD1 or TRBD2 may fit D (5 bases each). V gave up 0 bases and J gave up 2 bases, with 17 bases separating them. This CDR3 has 18 amino acids. Germline V gene sequence: CDR1 SGHAT, CDR2 FQNNGV.

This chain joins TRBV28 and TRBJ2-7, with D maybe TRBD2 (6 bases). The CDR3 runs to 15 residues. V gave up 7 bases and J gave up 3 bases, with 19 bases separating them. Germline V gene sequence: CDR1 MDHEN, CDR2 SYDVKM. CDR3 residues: CASTADLAPDYEQYF. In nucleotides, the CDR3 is TGTGCCAGCACCGCCGACCTAGCGCCCGACTACGAGCAGTACTTC.

The DNA for the CDR3 is TGTGCCAGCAGTTTAAGCCCCCAGGGTGGTGAAGAGGATACGCAGTATTTT. It codes for CASSLSPQGGEEDTQYF. The V and J genes are TRBV27 and TRBJ2-3, with D possibly being TRBD1 (5 bases). The CDR3 totals 17 residues. CDR1 MNHEY and CDR2 SMNVEV come from the germline V gene (reference sequence). Trimming removed 2 bases at V and 6 bases at J, with 21 bases between.

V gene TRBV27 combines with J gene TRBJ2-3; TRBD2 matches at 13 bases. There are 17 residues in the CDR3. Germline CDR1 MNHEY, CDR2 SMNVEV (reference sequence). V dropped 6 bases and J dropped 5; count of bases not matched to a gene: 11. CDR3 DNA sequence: TGTGCCAGCAGCCTCCCTGGACTAGCGGGAGAGGGAGATACGCAGTATTTT. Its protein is CASSLPGLAGEGDTQYF.

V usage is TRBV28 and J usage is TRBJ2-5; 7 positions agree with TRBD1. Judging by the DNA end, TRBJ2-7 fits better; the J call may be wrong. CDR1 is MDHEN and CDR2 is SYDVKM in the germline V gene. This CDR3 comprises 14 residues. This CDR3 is CASRTVDRAYEQYF. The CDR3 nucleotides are TGTGCCAGCAGGACTGTCGACAGGGCCTACGAGCAGTACTTC.

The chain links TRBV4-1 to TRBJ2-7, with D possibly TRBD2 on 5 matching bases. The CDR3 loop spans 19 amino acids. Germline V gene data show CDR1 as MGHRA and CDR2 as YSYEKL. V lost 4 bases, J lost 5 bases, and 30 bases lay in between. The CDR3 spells CASSLLPPVLEDLTHEQYF. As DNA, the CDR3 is TGCGCCAGCAGCCTTCTCCCCCCAGTCTTGGAGGACCTAACCCACGAGCAGTACTTC.

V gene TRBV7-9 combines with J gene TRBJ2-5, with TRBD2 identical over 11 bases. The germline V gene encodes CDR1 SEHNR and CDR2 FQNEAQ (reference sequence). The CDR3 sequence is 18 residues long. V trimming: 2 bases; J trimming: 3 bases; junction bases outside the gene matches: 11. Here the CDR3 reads CASSLTPPKLAGEETQYF. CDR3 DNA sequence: TGTGCCAGCAGCTTAACCCCCCCAAAACTAGCGGGAGAAGAGACCCAGTACTTC.

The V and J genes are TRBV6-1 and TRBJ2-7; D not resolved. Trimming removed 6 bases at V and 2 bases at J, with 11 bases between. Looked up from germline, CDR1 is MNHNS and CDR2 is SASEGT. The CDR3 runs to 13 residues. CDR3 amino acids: CASSPVGPYEQYF. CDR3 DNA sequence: TGTGCCAGCAGCCCTGTGGGTCCCTACGAGCAGTACTTC.

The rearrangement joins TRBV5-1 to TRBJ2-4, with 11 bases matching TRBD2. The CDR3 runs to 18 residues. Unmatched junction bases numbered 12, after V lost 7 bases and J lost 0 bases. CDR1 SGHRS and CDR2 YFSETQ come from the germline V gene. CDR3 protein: CASAEWVAGGAAKNIQYF. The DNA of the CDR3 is TGCGCCAGCGCCGAATGGGTAGCGGGAGGGGCAGCCAAAAACATTCAGTACTTC.

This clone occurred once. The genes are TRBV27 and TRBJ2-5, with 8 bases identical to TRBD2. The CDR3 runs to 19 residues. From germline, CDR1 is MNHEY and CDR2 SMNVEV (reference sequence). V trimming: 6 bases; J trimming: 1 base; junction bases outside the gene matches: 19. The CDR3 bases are TGTGCCAGCAGCGGCCGGGGGGGTCCTGCTATTAGGGGCCAAGAGACCCAGTACTTC. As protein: CASSGRGGPAIRGQETQYF.

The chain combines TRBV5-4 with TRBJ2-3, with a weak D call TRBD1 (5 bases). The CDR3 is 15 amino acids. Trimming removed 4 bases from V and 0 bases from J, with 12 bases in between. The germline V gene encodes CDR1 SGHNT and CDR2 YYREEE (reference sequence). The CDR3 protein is CASSPGASSTDTQYF. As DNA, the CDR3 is TGTGCCAGCAGCCCTGGGGCCTCTAGCACAGATACGCAGTATTTT. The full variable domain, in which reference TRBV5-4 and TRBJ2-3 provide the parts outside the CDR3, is ETGVTQSPTHLIKTRGQQVTLRCSSQSGHNTVSWYQQALGQGPQFIFQYYREEENGRGNFPPRFSGLQFPNYSSELNVNALELDDSALYLCASSPGASSTDTQYFGPGTRLTVL.